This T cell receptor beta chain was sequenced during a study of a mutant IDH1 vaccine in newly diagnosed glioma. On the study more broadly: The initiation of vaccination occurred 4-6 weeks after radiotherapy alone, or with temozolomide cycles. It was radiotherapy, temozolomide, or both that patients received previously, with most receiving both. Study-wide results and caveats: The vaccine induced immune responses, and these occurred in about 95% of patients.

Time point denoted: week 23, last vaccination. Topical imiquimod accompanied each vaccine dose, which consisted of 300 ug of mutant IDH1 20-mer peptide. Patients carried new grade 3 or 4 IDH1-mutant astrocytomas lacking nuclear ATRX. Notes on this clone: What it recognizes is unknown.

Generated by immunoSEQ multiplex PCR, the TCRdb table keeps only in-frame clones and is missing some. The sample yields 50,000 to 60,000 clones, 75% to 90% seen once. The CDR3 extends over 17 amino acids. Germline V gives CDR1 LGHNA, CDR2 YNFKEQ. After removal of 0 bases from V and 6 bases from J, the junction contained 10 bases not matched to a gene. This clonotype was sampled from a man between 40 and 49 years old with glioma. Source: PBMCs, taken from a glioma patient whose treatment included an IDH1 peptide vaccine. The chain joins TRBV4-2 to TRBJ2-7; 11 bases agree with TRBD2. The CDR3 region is CASSQDGFSGGAGEQYF. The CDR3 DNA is TGTGCCAGCAGCCAAGATGGGTTTAGCGGGGGGGCAGGCGAGCAGTACTTC.